What follows are 7 T cell receptor beta chains derived from one specimen sequenced in a study of cytomegalovirus exposure and HLA in healthy donors. PCR used 60 Vbeta primers and 13 Jbeta primers. Some clones are missing from TCRdb's copy, which holds only in-frame ones; the method was immunoSEQ multiplex PCR. The table records around 140,000 clones, around four fifths of them present only once. Specimen: PBMCs. The receptors originated from a female donor in good health and CMV-seronegative.

The chain has TRBV5-4 and TRBJ1-2, with 9 nucleotides matching TRBD1. This CDR3 is 14 amino acids long. Germline V gene sequence: CDR1 SGHNT, CDR2 YYREEE (reference sequence). With 1 base clipped from V and 8 bases from J, the junction kept 6 bases outside the gene matches. The CDR3 reads CASSLLQGAGGYTF. CDR3 in DNA: TGTGCCAGCAGCTTGTTACAGGGGGCAGGGGGCTACACCTTC.

The sample holds one count of this clone. The V call is TRBV9, the J call TRBJ2-1; tentatively, D is TRBD2 (5 bases). This CDR3 region has 15 residues. V gave up 2 bases and J gave up 8 bases, with 17 bases separating them. Per germline, CDR1 SGDLS and CDR2 YYNGEE. The DNA for the CDR3 is TGTGCCAGCAGCGTCTCGGGAACACATGGGGATGAGCAGTTCTTC. It specifies CASSVSGTHGDEQFF.

This clone appeared a few times. The chain links TRBV28 to TRBJ1-3; TRBD1 agrees at 7 bases. This CDR3 has 14 amino acids. The germline gives CDR1 MDHEN, CDR2 SYDVKM. With V trimmed by 2 bases and J by 11 bases, 9 bases remained unmatched. The CDR3: CASSLTWTGGSIYF. The CDR3 bases are TGTGCCAGCAGTTTAACGTGGACAGGAGGTTCCATATATTTT.

This sequence joins TRBV5-6 and TRBJ2-7; D is unclear. Germline values: CDR1 SGHDT, CDR2 YYEEEE. The germline V and J ends were trimmed by 3 bases and 7 bases, with 11 bases remaining between them. The CDR3 is 12 amino acids. The CDR3 DNA reads TGTGCCAGCAGCTCGGGTCCTCGGGAGCAGTACTTC. Translation: CASSSGPREQYF.

The chain joins TRBV7-2 to TRBJ1-5, with 8 bases matching TRBD1. The CDR3 runs to 17 residues. CDR1 and CDR2 from the germline V gene are SGHTA and FQGNSA. V trimming: 5 bases; J trimming: 2 bases; junction bases outside the gene matches: 11. In nucleotides, the CDR3 is TGTGCCAGCAGCGTCGACAGGGGAGGATTAGGCAATCAGCCCCAGCATTTT. It encodes CASSVDRGGLGNQPQHF.

This chain joins TRBV28 and TRBJ2-2, with TRBD1 as a possible D gene (6 bases). V lost 6 bases and J 1 base, leaving 12 bases between the germline ends. The CDR3 is 15 residues long. Germline CDR1 reads MDHEN; CDR2 reads SYDVKM. The CDR3 protein is CASRIQGMNTGELFF. The CDR3 nucleotides are TGTGCCAGCAGGATTCAGGGGATGAACACCGGGGAGCTGTTTTTT.

The rearrangement links TRBV7-3 to TRBJ2-3, with 7 bases that match TRBD2. This CDR3 has 14 residues. Trimming cost V 1 base and J 7 bases; bases outside gene matches: 5. Germline CDR1 and CDR2: SGHTA and FQGTGA. The CDR3 sequence is CASSLMGGLNTQYF. CDR3 nucleotides: TGTGCCAGCAGCTTAATGGGAGGGCTGAATACGCAGTATTTT.